These T cell receptor beta chains were read from a single sample in a study of identifying expanded T cells in peripheral blood. The protocol was immunoSEQ multiplex PCR, while the TCRdb copy is restricted to in-frame clones and leaves out a portion. Of approximately 97,000 clones in the sample, 88% were seen once. Material: blood. These receptors were taken from a person aged 18-69 years in good health. Each CDR3 is given without its conserved first and last residue.

j_gene | v_gene | CDR3aa
TRBJ2-6 | TRBV15 | ATSRGPGFSGANVLT
TRBJ2-7 | TRBV2 | ASSAQGAVYEQY
TRBJ2-7 | TRBV4-2 | ASSLNRDFGEQY
TRBJ1-3 | TRBV5-1 | ASKVAGAENTIY
TRBJ2-5 | TRBV25-1 | AASGNWETQY
TRBJ2-3 | TRBV9 | ASSKERRSDTQY
TRBJ2-7 | TRBV6-4 | ASSEGRDYEQY
TRBJ2-7 | TRBV5-6 | ASSLERRRIFHEQY
TRBJ2-1 | TRBV5-1 | ASSFLAGSGEQF
TRBJ2-7 | TRBV5-1 | ASSLGAVAGGRSAYEQY
TRBJ1-1 | TRBV15 | ATSSRGGGYLEAF
TRBJ2-1 | TRBV7-7 | ASSLGTSGLGEQF
TRBJ1-2 | TRBV5-8 | ASSPRTGGRAYGYT
TRBJ2-1 | TRBV21-1 | ASWLQYFYNEQF
TRBJ2-1 | TRBV25-1 | ASSDLAGAYNEQF
TRBJ1-5 | TRBV5-1 | ASSLEGLGQPQH
TRBJ1-5 | TRBV15 | ATSREVHSNQPQH
TRBJ2-7 | TRBV18 | ASSLGLYEDEQY
TRBJ2-3 | TRBV5-6 | ASSAQGATADTQY
TRBJ2-2 | TRBV2 | ASSLSGAQNTGELF
TRBJ1-1 | TRBV11-3 | ASSLGKNTEAF
TRBJ2-7 | TRBV5-4 | ASLRDNSYEQY
TRBJ1-3 | TRBV7-9 | ASSFGTDSGNTIY
TRBJ2-3 | TRBV7-2 | ASSPTGARADTQY
TRBJ2-7 | TRBV7-2 | ASSFGGHYEQY
TRBJ2-4 | TRBV18 | ASSPQGVAKNIQY
TRBJ1-4 | TRBV30 | AWTRGPHEKLF
TRBJ1-2 | TRBV6-1 | ASSEDREYGYT
TRBJ1-5 | TRBV21-1 | ASIVARQGLNQPQH
TRBJ2-1 | TRBV27 | ASSTLYNEQF
TRBJ2-7 | TRBV27 | ASSFAATYEQY
TRBJ2-7 | TRBV10-3 | AISEPGDSSYEQY
TRBJ2-7 | TRBV6-1 | ASSVQRDGSYEQY
TRBJ2-3 | TRBV29-1 | SVFSTTSDTQY
TRBJ2-2 | TRBV7-9 | ASSFLWIENTGELF
TRBJ2-7 | TRBV11-3 | ASSPSRGLSYEQY
TRBJ2-7 | TRBV28 | ASKLTSGFLYEQY
TRBJ2-7 | TRBV5-1 | ASSLAATHGVPYEQY
TRBJ1-5 | TRBV7-8 | ASSLEGNRGNQPQH
TRBJ2-5 | TRBV5-1 | ASSLDRGGRRETQY
TRBJ1-1 | TRBV10-3 | AISETVWRTEAF
TRBJ2-1 | TRBV28 | ASSRGGNYNEQF
TRBJ2-2 | TRBV4-1 | ASSRTKNTRELF
TRBJ2-7 | TRBV27 | ASSSSGGQSYEQY
TRBJ1-2 | TRBV14 | ASSSRAAQNYGYT
TRBJ2-7 | TRBV6-5 | ASSPGGGAYEQY
TRBJ2-7 | TRBV27 | ASSDRGYEQY
TRBJ1-6 | TRBV14 | ASSQGGQANSPLH
TRBJ1-4 | TRBV6-5 | ASSYGPGLTNEKLF
TRBJ2-5 | TRBV10-3 | AINRAYQETQY
TRBJ1-1 | TRBV29-1 | SVQQFGTGTSTEAF
TRBJ1-1 | TRBV16 | ASSQGGANTEAF